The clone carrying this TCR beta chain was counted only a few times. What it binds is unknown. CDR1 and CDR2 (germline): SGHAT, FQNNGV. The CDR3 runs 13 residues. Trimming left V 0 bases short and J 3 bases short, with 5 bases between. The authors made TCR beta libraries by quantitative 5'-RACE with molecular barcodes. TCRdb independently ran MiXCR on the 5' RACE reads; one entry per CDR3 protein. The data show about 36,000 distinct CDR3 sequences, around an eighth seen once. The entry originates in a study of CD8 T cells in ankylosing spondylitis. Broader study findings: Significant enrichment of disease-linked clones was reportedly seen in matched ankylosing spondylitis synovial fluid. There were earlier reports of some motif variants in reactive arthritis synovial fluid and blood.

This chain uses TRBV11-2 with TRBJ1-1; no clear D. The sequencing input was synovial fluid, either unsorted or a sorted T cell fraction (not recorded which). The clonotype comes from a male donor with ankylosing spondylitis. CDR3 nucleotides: TGTGCCAGCAGCTTAGAAGCGGACACTGAAGCTTTCTTT. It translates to CASSLEADTEAFF.